One sample yielded the 16 T cell receptor beta chains listed below, sequenced in a study of spatial heterogeneity in lung cancer. Stated time point: sample taken at primary tumor resection. TCRdb independently ran MiXCR on the 5' RACE reads; one entry per CDR3 protein. The sample consists of more than 3,000 distinct CDR3 sequences, 9.2% of them appearing once. No antigens are known for them. The study, taken as a whole, reports: Counts of expanded intratumoral alpha and beta TCRs tracked tumor mutation counts.

The input for sequencing was lung tumor tissue, taken at surgery. Receptor source: a male donor with early-stage non-small cell lung cancer.

This clonotype was seen at least ten times. The chain combines TRBV5-1 with TRBJ2-4; weak D call: TRBD1 (5 bases). The CDR3 runs 16 residues. The germline V gene encodes CDR1 SGHRS and CDR2 YFSETQ. Trimming removed 2 bases from V and 0 bases from J, with 12 bases in between. CDR3 in amino acids: CASSLQAELAKNIQYF. The CDR3 DNA reads as TGCGCCAGCAGCTTACAGGCAGAACTAGCCAAAAACATTCAGTACTTC.

The chain uses TRBV30 and TRBJ2-5, with a tentative D call TRBD2 (6 bases). The CDR3 extends over 15 amino acids. Trimming pared 5 bases from V and 5 bases from J, leaving 21 bases between. The germline V gene encodes CDR1 GTSNPN and CDR2 SVGIG (reference sequence). The CDR3 spells CAWSLSGTLGETQYF. The CDR3 region has the DNA TGTGCCTGGTCCCTTAGCGGAACCCTCGGGGAGACCCAGTACTTC.

This clonotype showed up just a few times. This chain joins TRBV7-9 and TRBJ2-7; 8 bases agree with TRBD1. Looked up from germline, CDR1 is SEHNR and CDR2 is FQNEAQ (reference sequence). The CDR3 extends over 14 amino acids. Trimming at V came to 1 base and at J to 6 bases, leaving 5 bases not matched to a gene. CDR3 coding DNA: TGTGCCAGCAGCTTAGAGGACAGGGCCGGCGAGCAGTACTTC. Translation gives CASSLEDRAGEQYF.

This clonotype is labeled medium-sized. The chain joins TRBV30 to TRBJ1-3; D gene uncertain. The germline gives CDR1 GTSNPN, CDR2 SVGIG (reference sequence). This CDR3 contains 12 residues. Deletions cut 5 bases from V and 6 bases from J, with 11 bases between. CDR3 sequence (DNA): TGTGCCTGGGGACTGGGGATAAACACCATATATTTT. This sequence encodes CAWGLGINTIYF. The variable domain in full, completed from reference TRBV30 and TRBJ1-3, reads SQTIHQWPATLVQPVGSPLSLECTVEGTSNPNLYWYRQAAGRGLQLLFYSVGIGQISSEVPQNLSASRPQDRQFILSSKKLLLSDSGFYLCAWGLGINTIYFGEGSWLTVV.

The gene calls are TRBV14 and TRBJ1-1; D unresolved. V lost 6 bases and J 0 bases, leaving 17 bases between the germline ends. This CDR3 is built from 16 residues. The germline V gene has CDR1 SGHDN and CDR2 FVKESK. The CDR3 spells CASSQPSRIMNTEAFF. Here the CDR3 DNA reads TGTGCCAGCAGTCAACCTTCTCGGATAATGAACACTGAAGCTTTCTTT. The complete variable domain, with remaining parts taken from reference TRBV14 and TRBJ1-1, reads EAGVTQFPSHSVIEKGQTVTLRCDPISGHDNLYWYRRVMGKEIKFLLHFVKESKQDESGMPNNRFLAERTGGTYSTLKVQPAELEDSGVYFCASSQPSRIMNTEAFFGQGTRLTVV.

This clonotype is classed as medium-sized. The chain links TRBV5-1 to TRBJ2-7, with D unclear. The V end lost 0 bases, the J end lost 2 bases, and 15 bases lay between the germline ends. The CDR3 has 16 residues. The V gene's germline CDR1 is SGHRS and CDR2 YFSETQ. CDR3 in DNA: TGCGCCAGCAGCTTGGCGATTACGGTGGTCCCCTACGAGCAGTACTTC. It is translated as CASSLAITVVPYEQYF. Full variable domain (remainder filled in from reference TRBV5-1 and TRBJ2-7): KAGVTQTPRYLIKTRGQQVTLSCSPISGHRSVSWYQQTPGQGLQFLFEYFSETQRNKGNFPGRFSGRQFSNSRSEMNVSTLELGDSALYLCASSLAITVVPYEQYFGPGTRLTVT.

By frequency in the sample, this clonotype is medium-sized. This chain connects TRBV7-2 to TRBJ2-5; D may correspond to TRBD1 or TRBD2 (5 bases each). Trimming took off 4 bases at V and 7 bases at J, with 10 bases between the two ends. The CDR3 is 12 amino acids. Germline-derived CDR1 and CDR2 are SGHTA and FQGNSA. CDR3 nucleotide sequence: TGTGCCAGCAGCTCCGGGGCGCGGACCCAGTACTTC. It codes for CASSSGARTQYF.

This clonotype was seen ten or more times. The chain couples TRBV12-3 or TRBV12-4 to TRBJ1-3, with D hard to call. The V and J ends lost 5 bases and 0 bases respectively, with 11 bases between them. The CDR3 covers 15 residues. This chain's CDR3 is CASSADWNSGNTIYF. CDR3 DNA sequence: TGTGCCAGCAGTGCGGACTGGAACTCTGGAAACACCATATATTTT.

The chain employs TRBV10-3 and TRBJ2-1; 10 nucleotides line up with TRBD1. The J segment lost 1 base and the V segment lost 4 bases, leaving 10 bases of the junction unmatched. CDR1 and CDR2 from the germline V gene are ENHRY and SYGVKD. The CDR3 sequence is 18 residues long. Here the CDR3 reads CAISVHWGGQGSYNEQFF. The CDR3 DNA follows: TGTGCCATCAGTGTACACTGGGGGGGACAGGGGTCCTACAATGAGCAGTTCTTC.

This clonotype was found many times. The V gene is TRBV18, the J gene TRBJ2-7; D gene unclear. Germline-derived CDR1 and CDR2 are KGHSH and LQKENI. CDR3 length: 14 amino acids. V was trimmed by 0 bases and J by 3 bases, leaving 9 bases between them. CDR3 nucleotide sequence: TGTGCCAGCTCACCACCGGGTACAATCTACGAGCAGTACTTC. Protein product: CASSPPGTIYEQYF.

This sequence joins TRBV12-3 or TRBV12-4 and TRBJ2-3; 11 nucleotides agree with TRBD2. Trimming at V came to 2 bases and at J to 2 bases, leaving 6 bases not matched to a gene. CDR3 length: 17 residues. The CDR3 region has the DNA TGTGCCAGCAGTTTAATGTCGACTAGCGGGGTCACAGATACGCAGTATTTT. As protein: CASSLMSTSGVTDTQYF.

This clonotype is classed as medium-sized (0.01 to 0.1%). The chain carries TRBV7-8 and TRBJ1-1; D may be TRBD1 (5 bases). Trimming took off 2 bases at V and 4 bases at J, with 8 bases between the two ends. Germline-derived CDR1 and CDR2 are SGHVS and FQNEAQ. CDR3 length: 13 amino acids. CDR3 in amino acids: CASSLQGGTEAFF. In nucleotides, the CDR3 is TGTGCCAGCAGCTTACAGGGTGGCACTGAAGCTTTCTTT.

This clonotype is categorized as medium-sized (0.01 to 0.1%). This chain uses TRBV11-2 with TRBJ2-5, with 15 bases fitting TRBD2. The CDR3 length is 15 residues. V dropped 7 bases and J dropped 5; count of bases not matched to a gene: 5. Germline assignment: CDR1 SGHAT and CDR2 FQNNGV. The CDR3 region is CASTGLAGGRETQYF. The CDR3 DNA reads TGTGCCAGCACCGGACTAGCGGGAGGGCGGGAGACCCAGTACTTC.

By sample fraction, this clonotype is medium-sized. This chain links TRBV7-9 with TRBJ2-2, with a possible D match to TRBD2 (5 bases). The length of the CDR3 is 14 residues. Looked up from germline, CDR1 is SEHNR and CDR2 is FQNEAQ (reference sequence). V gave up 3 bases and J gave up 4 bases, with 9 bases separating them. The CDR3 here is CASSFRGITGELFF. The DNA for the CDR3 is TGTGCCAGCAGCTTTAGAGGGATCACCGGGGAGCTGTTTTTT.

By proportion, this clonotype is medium-sized. J is TRBJ2-5 and V is TRBV28; no firm D call. Germline assignment: CDR1 MDHEN and CDR2 SYDVKM. The CDR3 consists of 13 residues. Deletions cut 8 bases from V and 5 bases from J, with 15 bases between. CDR3: CASQLPSRETQYF. The CDR3 coding sequence is TGTGCCAGCCAGCTTCCCTCGCGGGAGACCCAGTACTTC. The full variable domain, with the rest looked up from reference TRBV28 and TRBJ2-5, is DVKVTQSSRYLVKRTGEKVFLECVQDMDHENMFWYRQDPGLGLRLIYFSYDVKMKEKGDIPEGYSVSREKKERFSLILESASTNQTSMYLCASQLPSRETQYFGPGTRLLVL.

This clonotype was counted at least ten times. The CDR3 DNA sequence: TGCGCCAGCAGCTCTGGGGACAGGGGGCTCTGGACCGGGGAGCTGTTTTTT. Protein sequence: CASSSGDRGLWTGELFF. The genes are TRBV5-1 and TRBJ2-2; 12 bases agree with TRBD1. Per germline, CDR1 SGHRS and CDR2 YFSETQ. The CDR3 totals 17 residues. V lost 3 bases, J lost 5 bases, and 8 bases stayed unmatched.